The rows below give T cell receptor beta chains drawn from one sample of a study of shared clonotypes between healthy human individuals. Using immunoSEQ multiplex PCR, the repertoire was profiled, and TCRdb retains in-frame clones only, with some absent. The repertoire holds 2.3 million or so clones, with approximately 95% as singletons. The sample comprised naive CD4+ T cells from PBMCs. The receptors here all came from a man between 18 and 29 years old in good health. Some clones in this sample may be carry-over from other donors' samples. CDR3s include the opening cysteine and the closing phenylalanine or tryptophan. Fields, in order: clone size, V gene, D gene, J gene, CDR3 DNA, CDR3 protein. A D gene is named only where the DNA matches it firmly. Clone size appears in some rows only: once, few, many, or a class for an expanded clone.

NA	TRBV6-5	NA	TRBJ2-7	TGTGCCAGCAGGGGGACATTCGGGGCCTACGAGCAGTACTTC	CASRGTFGAYEQYF
NA	TRBV30	NA	TRBJ1-2	TGTGCCTGGAAGTGCCCTTATCTCTGCGGCTACACCTTC	CAWKCPYLCGYTF
NA	TRBV7-9	TRBD1	TRBJ1-5	TGTGCCAGCAGCTTAGGCTCCGGGACAGGGAACGATCAGCCCCAGCATTTT	CASSLGSGTGNDQPQHF
NA	TRBV7-6	TRBD2	TRBJ2-5	TGTGCCAGCAGCTTCTTACCGAAAACAGGACTAGCGGTACCACAATGGGAGACCCAGTACTTC	CASSFLPKTGLAVPQWETQYF
few	TRBV30	NA	TRBJ1-1	TGTGCCTGGAGTCCCCAAGCCACTGAAGCTTTCTTT	CAWSPQATEAFF
NA	TRBV28	NA	TRBJ1-5	TGTGCCAGCAGTTTCCAGGGTCCCCCTCAGCCCCAGCATTTT	CASSFQGPPQPQHF
NA	TRBV6-6	TRBD2	TRBJ2-7	TGTGCCAGCAGAAGCGGGAGTCTGTCCTACGAGCAGTACTTC	CASRSGSLSYEQYF
NA	TRBV28	NA	TRBJ2-7	TGTGCCAGCAGACCACAGCGGAAGGGACCTTACGAGCAGTACTTC	CASRPQRKGPYEQYF
NA	TRBV4-1	NA	TRBJ2-3	TGCGCCAGCAGCCCGCTAAGAGCTAGCACAGATACGCAGTATTTT	CASSPLRASTDTQYF
NA	TRBV13	TRBD1	TRBJ1-3	TGTGCCAGCAGCTTCCGACAGGGAGGAAACACCATATATTTT	CASSFRQGGNTIYF
NA	TRBV4-1	TRBD1	TRBJ1-1	TGCGCCAGCAGCCAAGATTCCCAGGGGGGAACTGAAGCTTTCTTT	CASSQDSQGGTEAFF
NA	TRBV15	NA	TRBJ1-5	TGTGCCACCAGCAGAGTTCTCACAGACAATCAGCCCCAGCATTTT	CATSRVLTDNQPQHF
NA	TRBV2	NA	TRBJ1-3	TGTGCCAGCAGACGCGGACAGACGAGCTCTGGAAACACCATATATTTT	CASRRGQTSSGNTIYF
NA	TRBV15	NA	TRBJ2-1	TGTGCCACCAGCAGAGATCGTCGGGGTAGTTCCTACAATGAGCAGTTCTTC	CATSRDRRGSSYNEQFF
NA	TRBV19	TRBD1	TRBJ1-5	TGTGCCAGTAGTATTGGAACAGGGGGAAATCAGCCCCAGCATTTT	CASSIGTGGNQPQHF
NA	TRBV5-1	TRBD2	TRBJ2-2	TGCGCCAGCAGCTTGGATGGCGGGAGTACGGTTTCCGGGGAGCTGTTTTTT	CASSLDGGSTVSGELFF
NA	TRBV6-5	NA	TRBJ1-6	TGTGCCAGCAGTTACGGGGGTCCGTTAGATTCACCCCTCCACTTT	CASSYGGPLDSPLHF
NA	TRBV28	NA	TRBJ1-2	TGTGCCAGCAGACAGGGCTTATTCTATGGCTACACCTTC	CASRQGLFYGYTF
NA	TRBV4-1	NA	TRBJ2-5	TGCGCCAGCAGCCTCCAGGGAGGTCGGGAGACCCAGTACTTC	CASSLQGGRETQYF
NA	TRBV28	NA	TRBJ1-5	TGTGCCAGCAGTCCCGGGGGGGCTACCTATCAGCCCCAGCATTTT	CASSPGGATYQPQHF